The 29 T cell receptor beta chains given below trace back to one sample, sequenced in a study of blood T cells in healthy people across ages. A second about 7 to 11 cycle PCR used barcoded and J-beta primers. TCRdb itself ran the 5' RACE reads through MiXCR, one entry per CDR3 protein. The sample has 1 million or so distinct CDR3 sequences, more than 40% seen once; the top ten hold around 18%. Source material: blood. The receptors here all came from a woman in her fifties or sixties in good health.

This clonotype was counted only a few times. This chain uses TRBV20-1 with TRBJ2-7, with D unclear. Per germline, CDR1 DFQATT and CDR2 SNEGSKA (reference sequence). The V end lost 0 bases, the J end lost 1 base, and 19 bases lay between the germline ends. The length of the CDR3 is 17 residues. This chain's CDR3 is CSARDLLVGKRSYEQYF. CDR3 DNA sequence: TGCAGTGCTAGAGATCTCTTGGTTGGGAAACGATCCTACGAGCAGTACTTC.

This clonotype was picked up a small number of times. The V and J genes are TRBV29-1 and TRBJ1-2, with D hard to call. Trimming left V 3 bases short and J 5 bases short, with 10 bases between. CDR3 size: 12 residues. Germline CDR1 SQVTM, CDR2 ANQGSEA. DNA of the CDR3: TGCAGCGTTGACGGGCAGCAATATGGCTACACCTTC. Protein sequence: CSVDGQQYGYTF.

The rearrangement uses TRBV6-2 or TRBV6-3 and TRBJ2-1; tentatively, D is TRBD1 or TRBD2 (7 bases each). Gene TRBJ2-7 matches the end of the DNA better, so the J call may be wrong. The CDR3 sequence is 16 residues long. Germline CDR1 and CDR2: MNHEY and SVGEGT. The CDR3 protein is CASSYSGQGGGNEQYF. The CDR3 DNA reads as TGTGCCAGCAGTTACTCGGGCCAGGGGGGGGGGAATGAGCAGTACTTC.

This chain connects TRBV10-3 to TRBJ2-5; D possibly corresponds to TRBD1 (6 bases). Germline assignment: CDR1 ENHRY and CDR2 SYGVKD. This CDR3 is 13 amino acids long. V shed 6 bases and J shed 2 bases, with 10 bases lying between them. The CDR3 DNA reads TGTGCCATCAGCAGAGGACAGCAAGAGACCCAGTACTTC. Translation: CAISRGQQETQYF.

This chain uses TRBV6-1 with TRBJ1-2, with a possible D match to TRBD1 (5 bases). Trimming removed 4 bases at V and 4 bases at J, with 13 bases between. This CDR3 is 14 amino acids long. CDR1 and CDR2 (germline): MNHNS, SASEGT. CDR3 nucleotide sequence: TGTGCCAGCAGTGCCCCCAAGGGGATCTATGGCTACACCTTC. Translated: CASSAPKGIYGYTF.

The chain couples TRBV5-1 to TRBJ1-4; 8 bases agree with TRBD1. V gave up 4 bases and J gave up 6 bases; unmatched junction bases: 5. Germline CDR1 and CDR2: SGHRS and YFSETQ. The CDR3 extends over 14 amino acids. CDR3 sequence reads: CASSRTGTDEKLFF. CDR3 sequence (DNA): TGCGCCAGCAGCCGGACAGGGACGGATGAAAAACTGTTTTTT.

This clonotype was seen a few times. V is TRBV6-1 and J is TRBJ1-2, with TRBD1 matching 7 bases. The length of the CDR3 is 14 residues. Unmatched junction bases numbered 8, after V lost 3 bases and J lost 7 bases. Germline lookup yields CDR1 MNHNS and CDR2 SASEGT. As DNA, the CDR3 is TGTGCCAGCAGTGACCTGGGACAGAGGTCTGGCTACACCTTC. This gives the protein CASSDLGQRSGYTF.

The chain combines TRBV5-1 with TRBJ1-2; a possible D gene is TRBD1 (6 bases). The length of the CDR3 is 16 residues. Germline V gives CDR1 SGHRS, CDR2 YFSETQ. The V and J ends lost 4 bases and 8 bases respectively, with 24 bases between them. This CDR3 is CASSTDRGRDLVGYTF. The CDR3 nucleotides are TGCGCCAGCAGCACAGACCGGGGGCGAGATTTGGTAGGCTACACCTTC.

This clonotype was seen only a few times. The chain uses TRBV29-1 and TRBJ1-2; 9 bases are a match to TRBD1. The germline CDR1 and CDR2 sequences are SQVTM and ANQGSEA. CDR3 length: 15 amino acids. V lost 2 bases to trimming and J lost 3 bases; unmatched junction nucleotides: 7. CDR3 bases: TGCAGCGTTGAATTCAGGACAGGGGAGGACTATGGCTACACCTTC. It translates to CSVEFRTGEDYGYTF.

The CDR3: CASSQVPDSKNIQYF. DNA of the CDR3: TGCGCCAGCAGCCAGGTTCCGGACAGCAAAAACATTCAGTACTTC. The V gene is TRBV4-1, the J gene TRBJ2-4, with a possible D match to TRBD1 (6 bases). The CDR3 is 15 residues long. V lost 3 bases and J lost 3, with 12 bases in between. CDR1 MGHRA and CDR2 YSYEKL come from the germline V gene.

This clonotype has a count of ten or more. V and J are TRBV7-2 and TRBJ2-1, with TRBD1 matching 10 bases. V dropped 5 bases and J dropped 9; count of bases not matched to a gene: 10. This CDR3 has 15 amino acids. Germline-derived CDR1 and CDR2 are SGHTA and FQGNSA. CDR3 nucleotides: TGTGCCAGCAGCATCGAAGGGGACAGGGGCGGTGAGCAGTTCTTC. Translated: CASSIEGDRGGEQFF.

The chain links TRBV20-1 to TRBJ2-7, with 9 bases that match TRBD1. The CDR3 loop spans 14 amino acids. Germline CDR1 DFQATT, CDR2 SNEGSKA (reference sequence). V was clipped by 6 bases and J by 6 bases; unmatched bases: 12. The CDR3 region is CSAPRTGVFGEQYF. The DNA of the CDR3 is TGCAGTGCCCCTAGGACAGGGGTCTTCGGCGAGCAGTACTTC.

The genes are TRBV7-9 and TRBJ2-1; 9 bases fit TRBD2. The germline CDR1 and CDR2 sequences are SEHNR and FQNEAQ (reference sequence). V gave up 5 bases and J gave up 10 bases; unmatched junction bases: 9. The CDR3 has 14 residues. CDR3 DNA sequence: TGTGCCAGCAGCCCCCTAGGCCTAGCGGGAGAGCAGTTCTTC. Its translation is CASSPLGLAGEQFF.

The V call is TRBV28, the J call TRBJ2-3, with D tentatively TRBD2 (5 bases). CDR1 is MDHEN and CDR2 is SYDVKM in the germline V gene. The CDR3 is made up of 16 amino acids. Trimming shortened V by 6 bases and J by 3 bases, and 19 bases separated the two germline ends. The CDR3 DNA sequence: TGTGCCAGCAGCCCTCGGGAAGTACGTTCGACAGATACGCAGTATTTT. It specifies CASSPREVRSTDTQYF.

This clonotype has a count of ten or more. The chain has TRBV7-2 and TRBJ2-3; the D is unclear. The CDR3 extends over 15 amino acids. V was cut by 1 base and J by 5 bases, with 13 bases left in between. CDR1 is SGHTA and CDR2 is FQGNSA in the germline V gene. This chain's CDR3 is CASSLEAPLGDTQYF. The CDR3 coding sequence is TGTGCCAGCAGCTTAGAGGCTCCTCTTGGAGATACGCAGTATTTT.

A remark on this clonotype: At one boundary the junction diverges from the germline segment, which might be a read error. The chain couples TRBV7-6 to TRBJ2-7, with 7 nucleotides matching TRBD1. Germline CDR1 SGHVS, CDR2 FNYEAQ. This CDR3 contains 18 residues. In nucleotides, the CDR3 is TGTGCCAGCGGCTTAGCCTCCCCAGTTGAGGGGGCATCCTACGAGCAGTACTTC. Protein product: CASGLASPVEGASYEQYF.

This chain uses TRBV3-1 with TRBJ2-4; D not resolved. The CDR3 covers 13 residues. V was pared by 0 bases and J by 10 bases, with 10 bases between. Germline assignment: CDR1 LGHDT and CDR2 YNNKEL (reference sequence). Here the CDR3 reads CASSQDQDGIQYF. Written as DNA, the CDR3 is TGTGCCAGCAGCCAAGATCAGGATGGGATTCAGTACTTC.

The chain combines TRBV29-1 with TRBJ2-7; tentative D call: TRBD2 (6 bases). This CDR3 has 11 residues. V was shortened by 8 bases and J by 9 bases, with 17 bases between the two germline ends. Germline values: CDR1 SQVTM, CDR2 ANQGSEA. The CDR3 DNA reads TGCAGCACGTGGGACTCCAGTGGGCAGTACTTC. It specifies CSTWDSSGQYF.

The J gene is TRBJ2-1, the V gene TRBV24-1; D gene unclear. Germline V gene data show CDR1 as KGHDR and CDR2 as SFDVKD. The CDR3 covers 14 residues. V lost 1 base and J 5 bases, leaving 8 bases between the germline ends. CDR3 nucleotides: TGTGCCACCAGTGATTTCGGGCCAGACAATGAGCAGTTCTTC. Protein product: CATSDFGPDNEQFF.

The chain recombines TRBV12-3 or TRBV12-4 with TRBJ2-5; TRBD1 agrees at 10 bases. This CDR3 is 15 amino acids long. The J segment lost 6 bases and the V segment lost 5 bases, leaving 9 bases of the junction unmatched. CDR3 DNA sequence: TGTGCCAGCAGTCCCTCGGGACAGGGGTTTAAGACCCAGTACTTC. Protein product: CASSPSGQGFKTQYF.

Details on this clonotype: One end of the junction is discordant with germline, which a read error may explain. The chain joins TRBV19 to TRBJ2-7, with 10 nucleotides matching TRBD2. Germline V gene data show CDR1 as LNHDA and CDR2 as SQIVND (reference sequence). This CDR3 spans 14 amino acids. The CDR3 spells CASKIAGGSNEQYF. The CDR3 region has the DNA TGTGCCAGCAAAATAGCGGGAGGCTCCAACGAGCAGTACTTC.

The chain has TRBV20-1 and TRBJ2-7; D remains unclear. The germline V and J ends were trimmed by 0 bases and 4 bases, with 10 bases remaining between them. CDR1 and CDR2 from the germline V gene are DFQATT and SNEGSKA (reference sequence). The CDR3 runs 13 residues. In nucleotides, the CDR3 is TGCAGTGCTAGAGATGTCCTGGGGTACGAGCAGTACTTC. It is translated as CSARDVLGYEQYF.

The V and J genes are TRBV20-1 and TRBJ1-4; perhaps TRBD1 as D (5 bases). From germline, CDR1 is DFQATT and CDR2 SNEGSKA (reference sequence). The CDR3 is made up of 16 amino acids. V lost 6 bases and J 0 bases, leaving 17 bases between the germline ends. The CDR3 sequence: CSAGRDGGATNEKLFF. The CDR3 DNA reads TGCAGTGCCGGCCGGGACGGGGGTGCAACTAATGAAAAACTGTTTTTT.

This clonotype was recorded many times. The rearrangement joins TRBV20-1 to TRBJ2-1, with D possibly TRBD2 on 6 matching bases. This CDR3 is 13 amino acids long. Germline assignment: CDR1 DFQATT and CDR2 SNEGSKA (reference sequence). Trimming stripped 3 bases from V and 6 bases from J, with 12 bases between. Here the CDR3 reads CSASGDSLNEQFF. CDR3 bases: TGCAGTGCTAGCGGGGACTCGCTCAATGAGCAGTTCTTC.

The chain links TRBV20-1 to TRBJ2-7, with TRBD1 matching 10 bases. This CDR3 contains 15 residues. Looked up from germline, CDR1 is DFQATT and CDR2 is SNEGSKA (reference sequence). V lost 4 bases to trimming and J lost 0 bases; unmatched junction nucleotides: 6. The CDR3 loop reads CSATPRDRGSYEQYF. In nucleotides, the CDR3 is TGCAGTGCTACACCTAGGGACAGGGGCTCCTACGAGCAGTACTTC.

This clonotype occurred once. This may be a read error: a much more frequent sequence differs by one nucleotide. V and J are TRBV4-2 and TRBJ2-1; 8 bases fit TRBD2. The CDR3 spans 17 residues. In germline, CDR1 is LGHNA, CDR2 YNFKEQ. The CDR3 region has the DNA TGTGCCAGCAGCCAAGCAGGACTAGCTCTTTCCTGCAATGAGCAGTTCTTC. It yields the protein CASSQAGLALSCNEQFF.

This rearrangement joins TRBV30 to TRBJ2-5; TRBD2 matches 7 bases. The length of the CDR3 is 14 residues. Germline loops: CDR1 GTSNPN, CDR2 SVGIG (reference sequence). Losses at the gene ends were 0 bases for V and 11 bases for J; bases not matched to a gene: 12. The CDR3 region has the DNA TGTGCCTGGAGTGTACTGGCGGGAGCATATGAGCAGTACTTC. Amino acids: CAWSVLAGAYEQYF.

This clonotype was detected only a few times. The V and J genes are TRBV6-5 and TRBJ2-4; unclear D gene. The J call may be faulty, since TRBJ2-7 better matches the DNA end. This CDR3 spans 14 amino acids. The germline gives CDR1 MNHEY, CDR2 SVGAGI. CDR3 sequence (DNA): TGTGCCAGCAGTTACCTGGCAGCCTCCTACGAGCAGTACTTC. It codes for CASSYLAASYEQYF.

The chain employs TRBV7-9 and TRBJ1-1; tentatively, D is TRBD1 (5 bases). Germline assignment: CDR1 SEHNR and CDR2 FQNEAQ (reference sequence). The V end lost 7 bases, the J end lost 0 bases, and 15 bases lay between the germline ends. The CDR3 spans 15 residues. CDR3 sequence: CASTVSAGMNTEAFF. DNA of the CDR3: TGTGCCAGCACCGTCTCCGCAGGGATGAACACTGAAGCTTTCTTT.